The 2 T cell receptor beta chains presented below share a single source sample, sequenced in a study of T cell clonotyping in hematopoietic cell transplantation. Time point given: recipient sample about 28 days before transplant, after cytoreduction. The table came from immunoSEQ multiplex PCR; TCRdb's copy has only in-frame clones and leaves some out. The data contain approximately 80,000 clones, 90% to 96% of them singletons. Sequenced here: peripheral blood mononuclear cells, sampled before stem cell transplant. The receptors were gathered from a woman between 45 and 60 years old with acute myeloid leukemia. Some clones in this sample may be carry-over from other donors' samples.

This chain links TRBV4-2 with TRBJ1-5, with D possibly TRBD1 on 6 matching bases. The V end was cut by 0 bases, the J end by 7 bases, with 22 bases between. CDR1 and CDR2 (germline): LGHNA, YNFKEQ. This CDR3 is built from 18 residues. The CDR3 region is CASSQDPGQMLASQPQHF. In DNA form, the CDR3 reads TGTGCCAGCAGCCAAGACCCCGGACAGATGCTAGCTAGCCAGCCCCAGCATTTT.

This clone was seen only once. In the same sample, other DNA sequences code for this CDR3. CDR3 DNA sequence: TGTGCCAGCAGCTTAGGAGGTTTGGGAACTGAAGCTTTCTTT. The encoded protein is CASSLGGLGTEAFF. The chain has TRBV7-6 and TRBJ1-1; D gene unclear. The germline V gene encodes CDR1 SGHVS and CDR2 FNYEAQ. Trimming removed 1 base at V and 5 bases at J, with 11 bases between. This CDR3 spans 14 amino acids.